What follows is one T cell receptor beta chain and its context. The entry originates in a study of blood T cell repertoires in COVID-19. Categorization into cohorts depended on clinical history that participants reported. Two negative PCRs, clearance, or symptom resolution were required of recovered Cohort 3 donors. Germline lookup yields CDR1 MNHEY and CDR2 SVGAGI. This CDR3 contains 14 residues. V was clipped by 0 bases and J by 0 bases, with 3 bases between them. Per the study methods: Scientists estimated how many nucleated cells there were by amplifying reference gene primers. Some clones are missing from TCRdb's copy, which holds only in-frame ones; the method was immunoSEQ multiplex PCR. The DNA gave D and trimming, while V, J and clone size come from that table. The sample consists of about 100,000 clones, 86% of them appearing once.

The TCR originated in a woman aged 50 to 60 who had recovered from COVID-19. Sequencing input: PBMCs or T cells enriched from blood (not recorded which). The chain employs TRBV6-5 and TRBJ2-1; D is ambiguous. The CDR3 nucleotides read TGTGCCAGCAGTTACTCGAGCTCCTACAATGAGCAGTTCTTC. It translates to CASSYSSSYNEQFF.